This T cell receptor (beta chain) was documented in a study of T cell responses to AZD1222 COVID-19 vaccine. Whole-study results and caveats: Targeting of unmutated variant regions was reportedly seen in nearly half of spike-specific TCRs.

In regard to this clone: Its antigen remains unknown.

Profiled with immunoSEQ multiplex PCR; TCRdb holds only in-frame clones, not every one. The sample lists about 150,000 clones, 92% occurring once. CDR1 and CDR2 (germline): SGHAT, FQNNGV. This CDR3 region has 18 residues. Trimming removed 5 bases at V and 2 bases at J, with 22 bases between. The origin of this receptor is an adult in good health. Specimen: peripheral blood, collected on day 0 of AZD1222 vaccination. V gene TRBV11-2 combines with J gene TRBJ1-3, with D maybe TRBD1 (5 bases). CDR3 loop: CASSRVGRTVVAGNTIYF. The DNA for the CDR3 is TGTGCCAGCAGCCGGGTGGGGCGGACGGTGGTAGCTGGAAACACCATATATTTT.